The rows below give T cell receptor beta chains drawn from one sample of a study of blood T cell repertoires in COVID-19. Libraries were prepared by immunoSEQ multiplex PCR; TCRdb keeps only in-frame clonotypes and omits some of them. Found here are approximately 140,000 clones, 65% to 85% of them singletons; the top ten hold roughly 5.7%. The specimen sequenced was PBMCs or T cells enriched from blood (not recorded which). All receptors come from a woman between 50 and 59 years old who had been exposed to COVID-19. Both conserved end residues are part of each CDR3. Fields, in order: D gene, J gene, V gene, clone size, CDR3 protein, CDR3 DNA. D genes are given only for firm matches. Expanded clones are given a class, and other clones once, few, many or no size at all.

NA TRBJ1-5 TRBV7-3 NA CASSSDRLNQPQHF TGTGCCAGCAGCTCCGACAGGTTGAATCAGCCCCAGCATTTT
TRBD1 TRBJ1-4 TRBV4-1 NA CASSQDPYRGPGAANEKLFF TGCGCCAGCAGCCAAGATCCATACAGGGGCCCAGGCGCGGCTAATGAAAAACTGTTTTTT
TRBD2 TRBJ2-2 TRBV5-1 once CASSAAPSGVTNTGELFF TGCGCCAGCAGCGCGGCGCCTAGCGGGGTAACGAACACCGGGGAGCTGTTTTTT
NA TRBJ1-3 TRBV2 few CASRDTSGNTIYF TGTGCCAGCAGAGACACCTCTGGAAACACCATATATTTT
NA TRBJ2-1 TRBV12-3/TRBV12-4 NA CASSFTSNNEQFF TGTGCCAGCAGTTTCACTAGCAACAATGAGCAGTTCTTC
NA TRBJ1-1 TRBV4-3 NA CASSPGLLPTEAFF TGCGCCAGCAGCCCAGGGCTACTCCCCACTGAAGCTTTCTTT
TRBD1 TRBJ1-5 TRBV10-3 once CAISRDSPGQPQHF TGTGCCATCAGTCGGGACAGCCCGGGCCAGCCCCAGCATTTT
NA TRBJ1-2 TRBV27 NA CASGPGHYYGYTF TGTGCCAGTGGGCCGGGACACTACTATGGCTACACCTTC
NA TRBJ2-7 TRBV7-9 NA CASSFRPGDQDEQYF TGTGCCAGCAGCTTCCGACCAGGGGACCAGGACGAGCAGTACTTC
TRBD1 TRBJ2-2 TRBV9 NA CASSYSGGNTGELFF TGTGCCAGCAGCTATTCAGGGGGCAACACCGGGGAGCTGTTTTTT
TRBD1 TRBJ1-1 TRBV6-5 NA CASGYLTGGTEAFF TGTGCCAGCGGATATCTGACAGGGGGCACTGAAGCTTTCTTT
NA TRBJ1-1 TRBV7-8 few CASSPLGREGFF TGTGCCAGCAGCCCATTGGGAAGGGAGGGTTTCTTT
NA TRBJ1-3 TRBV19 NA CASLLSSGNTIYF TGTGCCAGTCTACTGAGCTCTGGAAACACCATATATTTT
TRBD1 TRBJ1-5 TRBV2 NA CASRPSPGTANQPQHF TGTGCCAGCAGGCCCTCCCCCGGGACAGCAAATCAGCCCCAGCATTTT
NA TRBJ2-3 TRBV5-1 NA CASMLTVSTDTQYF TGCGCCAGCATGCTGACAGTGAGCACAGATACGCAGTATTTT
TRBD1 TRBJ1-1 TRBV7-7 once CASSSWDRKNTEAFF TGTGCCAGCAGCTCATGGGACAGAAAGAACACTGAAGCTTTCTTT
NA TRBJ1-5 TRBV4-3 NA CASSQDSAGGNQPQHF TGCGCCAGCAGCCAAGATTCGGCAGGGGGCAATCAGCCCCAGCATTTT
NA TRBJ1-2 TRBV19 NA CASSILGMGTSGYTF TGTGCCAGTAGTATATTGGGTATGGGGACTAGTGGCTACACCTTC
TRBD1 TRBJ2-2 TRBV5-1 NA CASSLKGQGIRNTGELFF TGCGCCAGCAGCTTGAAGGGACAGGGGATTAGGAACACCGGGGAGCTGTTTTTT
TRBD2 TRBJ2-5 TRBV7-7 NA CASSQLFSSGGDQYF TGTGCCAGCAGCCAATTGTTTTCTAGCGGGGGAGACCAGTACTTC
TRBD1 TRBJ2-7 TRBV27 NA CASSVTGVAYEQYF TGTGCCAGCTCCGTCACAGGGGTTGCCTACGAGCAGTACTTC
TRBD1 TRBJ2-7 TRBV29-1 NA CSVEGGQAVYEQYF TGCAGCGTTGAGGGGGGACAGGCGGTTTACGAGCAGTACTTC
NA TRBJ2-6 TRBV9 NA CASSVAGRSGANVLTF TGTGCCAGCAGCGTAGCTGGGCGTTCCGGGGCCAACGTCCTGACTTTC
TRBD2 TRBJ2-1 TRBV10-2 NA CASSDETSAYNEQFF TGCGCCAGCAGTGATGAGACTAGCGCCTACAATGAGCAGTTCTTC
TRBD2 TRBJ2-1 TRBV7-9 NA CASSHPTSGGLSSYNEQFF TGTGCCAGCAGCCACCCGACTAGCGGGGGCTTGAGCTCCTACAATGAGCAGTTCTTC
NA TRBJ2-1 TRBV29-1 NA CSVPGTSYNEQFF TGCAGCGTCCCTGGCACCTCTTACAATGAGCAGTTCTTC
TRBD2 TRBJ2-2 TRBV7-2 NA CASTNLAGGGTGELFF TGTGCCAGCACCAACTTAGCGGGAGGAGGCACCGGGGAGCTGTTTTTT
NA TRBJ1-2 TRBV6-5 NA CASSYTSLAGDGYTF TGTGCCAGCAGTTATACGAGCCTAGCTGGTGATGGCTACACCTTC
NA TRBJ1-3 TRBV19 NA CASSMSIFGNTIYF TGTGCCAGTAGTATGAGCATATTCGGAAACACCATATATTTT
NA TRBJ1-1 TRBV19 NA CASSKTAATEAFF TGTGCCAGTAGTAAGACCGCGGCAACTGAAGCTTTCTTT
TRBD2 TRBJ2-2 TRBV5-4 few CASSLVAGAANTGELFF TGTGCCAGCAGCTTGGTAGCGGGGGCCGCGAACACCGGGGAGCTGTTTTTT
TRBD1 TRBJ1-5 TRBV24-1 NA CATSAAGGHQPQHF TGTGCCACCAGTGCCGCAGGGGGTCATCAGCCCCAGCATTTT
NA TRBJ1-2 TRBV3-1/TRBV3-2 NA CASSLWDGRDGYTF TGTGCCAGCAGCCTGTGGGACGGGAGGGACGGCTACACCTTC
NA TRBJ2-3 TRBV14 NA CASSQQSALPITDTQYF TGTGCCAGCAGCCAACAAAGCGCCCTTCCCATAACAGATACGCAGTATTTT
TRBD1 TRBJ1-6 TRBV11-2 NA CASSLVGPGGSPLHF TGTGCCAGCAGCTTAGTTGGGCCAGGGGGTTCACCCCTCCACTTT
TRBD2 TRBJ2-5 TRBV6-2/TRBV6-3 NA CASSSGLAGVETQYF TGTGCCAGCAGTTCCGGACTAGCGGGGGTAGAGACCCAGTACTTC
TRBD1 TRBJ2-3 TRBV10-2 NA CASRDRGTDTQYF TGCGCCAGCCGGGACAGGGGGACAGATACGCAGTATTTT
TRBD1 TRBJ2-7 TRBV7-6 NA CASSSVSRGRMHEQYF TGTGCCAGCAGCTCCGTGTCCAGGGGGCGCATGCACGAGCAGTACTTC
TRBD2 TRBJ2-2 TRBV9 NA CASSSGLAFTGELFF TGTGCCAGCAGCTCAGGACTAGCGTTCACCGGGGAGCTGTTTTTT
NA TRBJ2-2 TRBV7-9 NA CASSLSSGLATGELFF TGTGCCAGCAGCTTATCCTCGGGACTGGCCACCGGGGAGCTGTTTTTT
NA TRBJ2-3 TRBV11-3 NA CASSLDQDSTDTQYF TGTGCCAGCAGCTTAGATCAGGATAGCACAGATACGCAGTATTTT
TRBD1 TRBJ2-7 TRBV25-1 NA CASGGQLYEQYF TGTGCCAGCGGGGGACAGCTCTACGAGCAGTACTTC
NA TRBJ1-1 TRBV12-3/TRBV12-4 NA CASSLSVTEAFF TGTGCCAGCAGTTTATCGGTGACTGAAGCTTTCTTT
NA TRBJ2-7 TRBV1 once CTSSSPGQGLGQYF TGCACCAGCAGTTCTCCGGGACAGGGCCTTGGGCAGTACTTC
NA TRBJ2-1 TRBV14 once CASSQVGWTDDEQFF TGTGCCAGCAGCCAAGTCGGTTGGACAGACGATGAGCAGTTCTTC
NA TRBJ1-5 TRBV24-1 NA CATSDSGHPIPQPQHF TGTGCCACCAGTGATTCGGGACACCCCATACCACAGCCCCAGCATTTT
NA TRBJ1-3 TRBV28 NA CASILGRGGNTIYF TGTGCCAGCATCCTAGGGAGGGGTGGAAACACCATATATTTT
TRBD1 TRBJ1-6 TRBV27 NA CASSIGQANNSPLHF TGTGCCAGCAGTATCGGACAGGCTAATAATTCACCCCTCCACTTT
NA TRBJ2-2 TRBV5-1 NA CASSLAARSGELFF TGCGCCAGCAGCTTGGCCGCCCGGTCCGGGGAGCTGTTTTTT
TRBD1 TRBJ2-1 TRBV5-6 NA CASSPRGRTGAYNEQFF TGTGCCAGCAGCCCCAGGGGGAGGACAGGGGCCTACAATGAGCAGTTCTTC